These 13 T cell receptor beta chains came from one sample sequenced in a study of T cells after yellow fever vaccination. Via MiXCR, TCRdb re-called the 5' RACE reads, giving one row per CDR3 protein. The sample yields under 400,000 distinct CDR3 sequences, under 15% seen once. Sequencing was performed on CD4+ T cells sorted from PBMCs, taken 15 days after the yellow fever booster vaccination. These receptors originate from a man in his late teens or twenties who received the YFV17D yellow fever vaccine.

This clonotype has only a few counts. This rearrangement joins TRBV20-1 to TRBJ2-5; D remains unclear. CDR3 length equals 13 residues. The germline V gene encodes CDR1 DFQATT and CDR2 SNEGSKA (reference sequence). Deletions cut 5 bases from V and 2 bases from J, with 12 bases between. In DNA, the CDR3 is TGCAGTGCTCCCTCCCGATATCAAGAGACCCAGTACTTC. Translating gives CSAPSRYQETQYF.

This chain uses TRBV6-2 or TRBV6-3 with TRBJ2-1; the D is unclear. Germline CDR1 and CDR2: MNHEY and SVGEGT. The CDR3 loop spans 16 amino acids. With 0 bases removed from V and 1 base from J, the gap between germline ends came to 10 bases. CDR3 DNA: TGTGCCAGCAGTTACTCGTCTAGAAAATCCTACAATGAGCAGTTCTTC. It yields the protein CASSYSSRKSYNEQFF.

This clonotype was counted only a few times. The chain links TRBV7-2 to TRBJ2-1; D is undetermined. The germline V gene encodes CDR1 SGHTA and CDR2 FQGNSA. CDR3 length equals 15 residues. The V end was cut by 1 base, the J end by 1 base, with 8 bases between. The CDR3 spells CASSLVWGSYNEQFF. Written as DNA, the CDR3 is TGTGCCAGCAGCTTAGTATGGGGTTCCTACAATGAGCAGTTCTTC. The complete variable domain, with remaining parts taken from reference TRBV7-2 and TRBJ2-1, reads GAGVSQSPSNKVTEKGKDVELRCDPISGHTALYWYRQSLGQGLEFLIYFQGNSAPDKSGLPSDRFSAERTGGSVSTLTIQRTQQEDSAVYLCASSLVWGSYNEQFFGPGTRLTVL.

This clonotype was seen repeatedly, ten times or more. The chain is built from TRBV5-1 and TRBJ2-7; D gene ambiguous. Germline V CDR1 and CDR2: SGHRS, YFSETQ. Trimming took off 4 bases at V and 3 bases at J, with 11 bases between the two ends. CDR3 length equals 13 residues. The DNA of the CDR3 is TGCGCCAGCAGCCCTCTGGACGGCTACGAGCAGTACTTC. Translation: CASSPLDGYEQYF. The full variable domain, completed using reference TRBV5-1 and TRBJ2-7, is KAGVTQTPRYLIKTRGQQVTLSCSPISGHRSVSWYQQTPGQGLQFLFEYFSETQRNKGNFPGRFSGRQFSNSRSEMNVSTLELGDSALYLCASSPLDGYEQYFGPGTRLTVT.

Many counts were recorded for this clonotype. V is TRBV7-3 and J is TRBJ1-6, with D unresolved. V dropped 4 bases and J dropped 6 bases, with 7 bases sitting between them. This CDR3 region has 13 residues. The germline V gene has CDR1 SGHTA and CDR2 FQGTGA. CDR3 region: CASSSNINSPLHF. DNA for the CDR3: TGTGCCAGCAGCTCCAACATTAATTCACCCCTCCACTTT.

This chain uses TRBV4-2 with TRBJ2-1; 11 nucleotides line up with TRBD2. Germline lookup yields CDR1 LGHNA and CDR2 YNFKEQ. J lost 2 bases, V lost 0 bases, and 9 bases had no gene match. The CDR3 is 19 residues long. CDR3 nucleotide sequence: TGTGCCAGCAGCCAAGATTCTAGCGGGGGGCCTTCGCCCTACAATGAGCAGTTCTTC. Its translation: CASSQDSSGGPSPYNEQFF.

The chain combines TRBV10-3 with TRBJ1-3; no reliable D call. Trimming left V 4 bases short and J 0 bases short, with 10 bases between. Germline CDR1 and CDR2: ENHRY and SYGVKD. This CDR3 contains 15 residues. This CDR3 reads CAISANRASGNTIYF. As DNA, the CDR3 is TGTGCCATCAGTGCTAACCGGGCCTCTGGAAACACCATATATTTT.

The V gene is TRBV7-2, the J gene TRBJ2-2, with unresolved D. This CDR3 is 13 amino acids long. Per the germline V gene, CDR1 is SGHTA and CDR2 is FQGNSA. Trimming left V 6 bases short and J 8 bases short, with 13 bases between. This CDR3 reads CASSYLGFGELFF. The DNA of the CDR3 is TGTGCCAGCAGTTACCTCGGGTTTGGGGAGCTGTTTTTT.

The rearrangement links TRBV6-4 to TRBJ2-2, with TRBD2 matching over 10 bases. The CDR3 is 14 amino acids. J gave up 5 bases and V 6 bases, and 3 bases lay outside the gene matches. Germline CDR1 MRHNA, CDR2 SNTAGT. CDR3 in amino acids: CASRGLAATGELFF. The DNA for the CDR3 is TGTGCCAGCAGAGGACTAGCGGCTACCGGGGAGCTGTTTTTT.

CDR3 region: CASSRQGGYEQYV. Here the CDR3 DNA reads TGTGCCAGCAGCCGACAGGGAGGCTACGAGCAGTACGTC. The chain carries TRBV7-2 and TRBJ2-7; weak D call: TRBD1 (7 bases). The CDR3 has 13 residues. Germline CDR1 reads SGHTA; CDR2 reads FQGNSA. Trimming stripped 5 bases from V and 3 bases from J, with 11 bases between.

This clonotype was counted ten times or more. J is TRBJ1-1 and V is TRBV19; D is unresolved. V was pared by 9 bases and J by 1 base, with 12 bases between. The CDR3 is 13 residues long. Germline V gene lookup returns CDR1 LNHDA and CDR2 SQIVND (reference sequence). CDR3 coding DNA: TGTGCCAGCCGTATAATGGGGAACACTGAAGCTTTCTTT. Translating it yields CASRIMGNTEAFF.

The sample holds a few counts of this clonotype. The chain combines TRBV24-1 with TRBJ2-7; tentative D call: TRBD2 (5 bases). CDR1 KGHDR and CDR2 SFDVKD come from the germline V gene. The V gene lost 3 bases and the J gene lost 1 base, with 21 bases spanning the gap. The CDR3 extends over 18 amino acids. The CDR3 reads CATSDHESGSTSSYEQYF. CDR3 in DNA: TGTGCCACCAGTGATCATGAGTCGGGGTCTACGAGTTCCTACGAGCAGTACTTC.

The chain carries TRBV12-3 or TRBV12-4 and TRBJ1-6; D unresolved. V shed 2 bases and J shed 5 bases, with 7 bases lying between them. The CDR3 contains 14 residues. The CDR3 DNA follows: TGTGCCAGCAGTTTATCCAGAGATAATTCACCCCTCCACTTT. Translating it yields CASSLSRDNSPLHF.